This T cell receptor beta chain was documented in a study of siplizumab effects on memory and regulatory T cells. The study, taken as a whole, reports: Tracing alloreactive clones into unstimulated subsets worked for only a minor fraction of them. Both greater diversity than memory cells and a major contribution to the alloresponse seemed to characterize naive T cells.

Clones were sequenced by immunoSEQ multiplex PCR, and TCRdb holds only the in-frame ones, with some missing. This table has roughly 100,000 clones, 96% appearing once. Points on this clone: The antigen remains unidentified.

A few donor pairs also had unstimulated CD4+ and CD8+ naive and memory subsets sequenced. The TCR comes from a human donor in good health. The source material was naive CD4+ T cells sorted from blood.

The CDR3 DNA sequence: TGTGCCAGCAGTCTCGATGGGACAGTCTCTGGAAACACCATATATTTT. This sequence encodes CASSLDGTVSGNTIYF. The chain joins TRBV6-6 to TRBJ1-3; 7 bases are a match to TRBD1. The ends lost 5 bases at V and 0 bases at J; junction bases unmatched: 7. The CDR3 length is 16 residues. Germline V gene data show CDR1 as MNHNY and CDR2 as SVGAGI (reference sequence).